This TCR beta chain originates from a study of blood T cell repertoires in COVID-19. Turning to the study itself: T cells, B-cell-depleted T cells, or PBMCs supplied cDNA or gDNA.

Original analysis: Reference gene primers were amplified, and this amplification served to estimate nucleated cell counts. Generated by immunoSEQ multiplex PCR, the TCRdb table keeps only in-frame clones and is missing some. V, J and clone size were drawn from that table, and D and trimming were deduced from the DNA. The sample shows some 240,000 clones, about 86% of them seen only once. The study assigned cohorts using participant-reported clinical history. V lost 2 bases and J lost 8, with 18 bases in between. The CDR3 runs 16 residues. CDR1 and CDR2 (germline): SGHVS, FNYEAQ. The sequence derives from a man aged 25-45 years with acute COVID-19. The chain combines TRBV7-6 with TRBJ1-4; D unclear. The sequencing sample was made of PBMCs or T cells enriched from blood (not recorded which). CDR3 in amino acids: CASSLIPSGPGEKLFF. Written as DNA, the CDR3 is TGTGCCAGCAGCTTAATTCCCAGCGGCCCAGGAGAAAAACTGTTTTTT.